Below, one T cell receptor (beta chain) is given with its context. The data derive from a study of blood T cell repertoires in COVID-19. Original handling: Amplified reference gene primers provided the basis for estimating nucleated cell counts. Using immunoSEQ multiplex PCR, the repertoire was profiled, and TCRdb retains in-frame clones only, with some absent. The DNA gave D and trimming, while V, J and clone size come from that table. Among 140,000 to 150,000 clones listed, around nine tenths were seen once. The junction had 11 bases not matched to a gene; V was cut back by 5 bases and J by 1 base. Germline values: CDR1 SGHRS, CDR2 YFSETQ. The CDR3 spans 17 residues.

The sample consisted of peripheral blood. This TCR was recovered from a human donor in a cohort sampled during active COVID-19. The chain recombines TRBV5-1 with TRBJ1-5; 8 nucleotides line up with TRBD1. For the CDR3, the DNA is TGCGCCAGCAGTCCGAACCCGACAGGGGAAAGCAATCAGCCCCAGCATTTT. This sequence encodes CASSPNPTGESNQPQHF.